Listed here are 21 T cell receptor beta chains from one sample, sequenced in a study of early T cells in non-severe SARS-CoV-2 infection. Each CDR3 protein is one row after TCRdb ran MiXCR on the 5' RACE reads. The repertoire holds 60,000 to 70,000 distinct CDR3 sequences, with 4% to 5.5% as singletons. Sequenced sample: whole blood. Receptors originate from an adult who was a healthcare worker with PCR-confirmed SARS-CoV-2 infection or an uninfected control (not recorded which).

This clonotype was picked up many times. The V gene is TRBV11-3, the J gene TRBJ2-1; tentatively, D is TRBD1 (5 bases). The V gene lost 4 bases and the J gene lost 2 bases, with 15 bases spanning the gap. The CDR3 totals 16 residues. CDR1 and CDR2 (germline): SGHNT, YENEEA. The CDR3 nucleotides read TGTGCCAGCAGCTCTCGCAAAGGGGTTCCCTACAATGAGCAGTTCTTC. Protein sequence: CASSSRKGVPYNEQFF.

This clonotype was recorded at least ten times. CDR3 nucleotides: TGCAGTGCTAGAGGGGACAGCCAAAAGCCTAATCAGCCCCAGCATTTT. It yields the protein CSARGDSQKPNQPQHF. The gene calls are TRBV20-1 and TRBJ1-5, with 7 bases aligning to TRBD1. The CDR3 totals 16 residues. The V and J ends lost 1 base and 4 bases, in that order; junction bases with no gene match: 10. Germline values: CDR1 DFQATT, CDR2 SNEGSKA (reference sequence).

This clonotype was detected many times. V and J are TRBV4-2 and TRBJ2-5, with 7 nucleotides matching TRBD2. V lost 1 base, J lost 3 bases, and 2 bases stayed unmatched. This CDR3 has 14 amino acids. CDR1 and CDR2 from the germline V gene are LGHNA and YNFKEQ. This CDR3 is CASSQGLAEETQYF. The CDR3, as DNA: TGTGCCAGCAGCCAAGGGCTAGCGGAAGAGACCCAGTACTTC.

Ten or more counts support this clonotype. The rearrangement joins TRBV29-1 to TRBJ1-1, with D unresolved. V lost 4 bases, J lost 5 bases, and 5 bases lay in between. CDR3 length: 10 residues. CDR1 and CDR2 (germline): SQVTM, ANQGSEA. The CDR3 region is CSVVETEAFF. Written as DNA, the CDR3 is TGCAGCGTTGTTGAGACTGAAGCTTTCTTT.

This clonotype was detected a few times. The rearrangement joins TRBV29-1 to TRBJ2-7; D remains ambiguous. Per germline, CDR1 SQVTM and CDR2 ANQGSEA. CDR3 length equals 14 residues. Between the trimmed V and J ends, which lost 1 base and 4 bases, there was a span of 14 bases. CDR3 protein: CSVEGQASDYEQYF. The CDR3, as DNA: TGCAGCGTTGAAGGGCAGGCATCCGATTACGAGCAGTACTTC.

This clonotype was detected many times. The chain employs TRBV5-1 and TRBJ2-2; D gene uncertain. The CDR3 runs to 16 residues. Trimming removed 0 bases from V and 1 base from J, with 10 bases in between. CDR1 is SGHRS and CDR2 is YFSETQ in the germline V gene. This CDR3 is CASSLALIQNTGELFF. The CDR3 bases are TGCGCCAGCAGCTTGGCGTTAATACAGAACACCGGGGAGCTGTTTTTT.

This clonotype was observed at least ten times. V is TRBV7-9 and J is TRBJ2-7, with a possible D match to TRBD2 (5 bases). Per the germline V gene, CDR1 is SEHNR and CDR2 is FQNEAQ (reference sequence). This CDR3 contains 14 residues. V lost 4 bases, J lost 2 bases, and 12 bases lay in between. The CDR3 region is CASSSDLPTYEQYF. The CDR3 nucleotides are TGTGCCAGCAGCTCGGACTTACCAACCTACGAGCAGTACTTC.

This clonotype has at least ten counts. CDR3 sequence reads: CASSLKAGVSGYTF. Here the CDR3 DNA reads TGTGCCAGCAGTTTAAAGGCCGGTGTCTCTGGCTACACCTTC. V usage is TRBV12-3 or TRBV12-4 and J usage is TRBJ1-2; D is unclear. V was clipped by 2 bases and J by 7 bases, with 14 bases between them. This CDR3 has 14 residues.

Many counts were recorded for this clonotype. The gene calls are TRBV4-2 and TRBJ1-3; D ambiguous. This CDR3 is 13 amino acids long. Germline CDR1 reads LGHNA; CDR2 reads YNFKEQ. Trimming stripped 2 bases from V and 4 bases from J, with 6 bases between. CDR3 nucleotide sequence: TGTGCCAGCAGCCAACCGGGGGGAAACACCATATATTTT. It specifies CASSQPGGNTIYF.

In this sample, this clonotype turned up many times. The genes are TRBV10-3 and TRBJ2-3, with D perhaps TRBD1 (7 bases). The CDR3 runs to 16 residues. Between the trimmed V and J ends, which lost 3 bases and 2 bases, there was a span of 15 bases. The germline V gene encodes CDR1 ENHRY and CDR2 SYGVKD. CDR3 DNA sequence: TGTGCCATCAGTGATGGGGCGGGACAGATCACAGATACGCAGTATTTT. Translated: CAISDGAGQITDTQYF.

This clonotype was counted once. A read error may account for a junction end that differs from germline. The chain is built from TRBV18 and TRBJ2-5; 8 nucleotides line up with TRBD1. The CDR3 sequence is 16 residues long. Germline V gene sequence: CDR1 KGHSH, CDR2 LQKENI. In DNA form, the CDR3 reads TGTGCCAGCTCACCATTGCCAGGACAGGGTCAAGGGACCCAGTACTTC. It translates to CASSPLPGQGQGTQYF.

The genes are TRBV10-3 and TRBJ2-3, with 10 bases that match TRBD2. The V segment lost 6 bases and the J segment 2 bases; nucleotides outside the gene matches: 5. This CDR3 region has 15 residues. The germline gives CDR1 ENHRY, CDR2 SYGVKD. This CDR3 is CAISLAGADTDTQYF. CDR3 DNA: TGTGCCATCAGCCTAGCGGGGGCGGACACAGATACGCAGTATTTT.

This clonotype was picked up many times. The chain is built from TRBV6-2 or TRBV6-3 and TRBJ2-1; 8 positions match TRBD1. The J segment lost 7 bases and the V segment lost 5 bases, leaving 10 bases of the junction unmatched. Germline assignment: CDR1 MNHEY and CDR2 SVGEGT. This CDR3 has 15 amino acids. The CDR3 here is CASSIPGQGRNEQFF. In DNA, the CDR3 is TGTGCCAGCAGTATCCCCGGACAGGGTAGAAATGAGCAGTTCTTC.

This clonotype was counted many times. CDR3: CASSQSGSQQETQYF. CDR3 bases: TGTGCCAGCAGCCAGAGCGGGAGCCAACAAGAGACCCAGTACTTC. The rearrangement uses TRBV7-6 and TRBJ2-5, with 8 positions matching TRBD2. Germline V lookup: CDR1 SGHVS, CDR2 FNYEAQ. V was clipped by 5 bases and J by 2 bases; unmatched bases: 7. This CDR3 comprises 15 residues.

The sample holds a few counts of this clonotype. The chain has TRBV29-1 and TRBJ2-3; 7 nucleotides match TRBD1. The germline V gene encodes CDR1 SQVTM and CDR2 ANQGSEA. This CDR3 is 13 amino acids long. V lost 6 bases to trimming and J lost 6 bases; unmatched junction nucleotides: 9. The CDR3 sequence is CSVGKTGSDTQYF. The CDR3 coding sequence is TGCAGCGTAGGAAAGACAGGGTCGGATACGCAGTATTTT.

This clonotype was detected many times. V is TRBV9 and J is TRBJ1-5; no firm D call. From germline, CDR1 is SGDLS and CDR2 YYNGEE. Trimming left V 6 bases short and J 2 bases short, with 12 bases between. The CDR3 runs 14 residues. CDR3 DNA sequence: TGTGCCAGCAACAGCGGATATGGCAATCAGCCCCAGCATTTT. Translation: CASNSGYGNQPQHF.

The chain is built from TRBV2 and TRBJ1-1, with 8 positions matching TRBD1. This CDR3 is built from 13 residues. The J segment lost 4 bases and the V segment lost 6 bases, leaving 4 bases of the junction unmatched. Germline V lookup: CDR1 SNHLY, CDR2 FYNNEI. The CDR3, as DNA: TGTGCCAGCAGAGAGGACAGGGTCACTGAAGCTTTCTTT. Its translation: CASREDRVTEAFF.

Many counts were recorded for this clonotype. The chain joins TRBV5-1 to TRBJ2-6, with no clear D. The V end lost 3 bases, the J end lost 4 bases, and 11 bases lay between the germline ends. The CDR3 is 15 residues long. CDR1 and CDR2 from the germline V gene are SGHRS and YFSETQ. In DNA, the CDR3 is TGCGCCAGCAGCTCCGAATCGCCCGGGGCCAACGTCCTGACTTTC. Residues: CASSSESPGANVLTF.

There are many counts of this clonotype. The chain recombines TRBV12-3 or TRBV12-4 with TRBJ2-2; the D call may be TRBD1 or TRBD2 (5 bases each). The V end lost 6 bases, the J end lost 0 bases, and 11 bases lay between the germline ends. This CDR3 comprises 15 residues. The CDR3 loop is CASRVGTSNTGELFF. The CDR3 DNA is TGTGCCAGCAGGGTCGGGACGTCGAACACCGGGGAGCTGTTTTTT.

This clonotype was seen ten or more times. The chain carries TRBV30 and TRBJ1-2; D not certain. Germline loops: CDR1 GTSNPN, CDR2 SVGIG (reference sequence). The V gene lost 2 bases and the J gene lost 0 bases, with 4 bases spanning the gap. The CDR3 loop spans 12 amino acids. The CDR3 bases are TGTGCCTGGAGTAGATCTAACTATGGCTACACCTTC. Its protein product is CAWSRSNYGYTF.

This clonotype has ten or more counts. CDR3 region: CASSWDGGNTEAFF. In DNA, the CDR3 is TGTGCCAGCAGTTGGGACGGGGGAAACACTGAAGCTTTCTTT. The rearrangement uses TRBV2 and TRBJ1-1; tentative D call: TRBD1 (5 bases). The CDR3 is 14 amino acids. CDR1 SNHLY and CDR2 FYNNEI come from the germline V gene. V lost 5 bases and J 2 bases, leaving 12 bases between the germline ends.